This T cell receptor beta chain was sequenced during a study of blood T cells in healthy people across ages. Study observations and caveats: Roughly linearly, TCR beta diversity per million T cells fell as age increased.

Comment on this clonotype: Its antigen is not identified.

The extraction recovered at least 5.5 micrograms of total RNA per sample. With 5 bases removed from V and 2 bases from J, the gap between germline ends came to 15 bases. This CDR3 is built from 15 residues. Germline V CDR1 and CDR2: SGHTA, FQGNSA. Primers used in a second PCR of roughly 6 to 12 cycles were a sample-barcoded 5' primer and a J-beta primer mix. Using its own MiXCR run on the 5' RACE reads, TCRdb lists one record per CDR3 protein. The data hold about 600,000 distinct CDR3 sequences, with 45% to 55% observed a single time. The source of this sequence is a man older than 75 in good health. Material for sequencing was blood. The chain is built from TRBV7-2 and TRBJ1-2, with D perhaps TRBD1 (6 bases). CDR3 sequence: CASSPGSGANYGYTF. DNA for the CDR3: TGTGCCAGCAGCCCAGGATCGGGGGCCAACTATGGCTACACCTTC.